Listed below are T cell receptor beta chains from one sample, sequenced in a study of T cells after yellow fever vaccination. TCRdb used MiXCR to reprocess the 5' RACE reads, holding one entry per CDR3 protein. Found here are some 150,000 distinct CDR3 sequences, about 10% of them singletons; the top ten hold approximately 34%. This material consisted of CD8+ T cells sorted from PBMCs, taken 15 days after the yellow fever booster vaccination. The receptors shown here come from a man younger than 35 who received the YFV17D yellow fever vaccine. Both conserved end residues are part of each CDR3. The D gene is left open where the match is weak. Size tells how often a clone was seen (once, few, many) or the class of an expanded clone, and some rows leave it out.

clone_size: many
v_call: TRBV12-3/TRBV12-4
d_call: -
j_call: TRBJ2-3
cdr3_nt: TGTGCCAGCAGGTCCAGCCAGGACATTATCACAGATACGCAGTATTTT
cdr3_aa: CASRSSQDIITDTQYF

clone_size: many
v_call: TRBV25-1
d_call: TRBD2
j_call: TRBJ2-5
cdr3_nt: TGTGCCAGCAGTGATTTGGCGGGGGGGAAGACCCAGTACTTC
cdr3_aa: CASSDLAGGKTQYF

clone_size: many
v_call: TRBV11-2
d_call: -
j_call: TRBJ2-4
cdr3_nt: TGTGCCAGCAGCTTTTCGAACATTCAGTACTTC
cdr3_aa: CASSFSNIQYF

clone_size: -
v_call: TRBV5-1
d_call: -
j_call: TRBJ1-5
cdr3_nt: TGCGCCAGCAGCTTGAACGGGCAGGGCAATCAGCCCCAGCATTTT
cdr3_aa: CASSLNGQGNQPQHF

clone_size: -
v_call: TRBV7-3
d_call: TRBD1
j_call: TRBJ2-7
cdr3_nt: TGTGCCAGCAGCTTAGAGGGACAGGGCCCCTACGAGCAGTACTTC
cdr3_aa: CASSLEGQGPYEQYF

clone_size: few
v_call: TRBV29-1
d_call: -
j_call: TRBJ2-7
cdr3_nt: TGCAGCGTTGAAGCAACCGGGCTCCCTGGGTACGAGCAGTACTTC
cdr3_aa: CSVEATGLPGYEQYF

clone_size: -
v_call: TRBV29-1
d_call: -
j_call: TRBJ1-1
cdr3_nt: TGCAGCGTTGTGTCCACTGAAGCTTTCTTT
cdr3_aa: CSVVSTEAFF

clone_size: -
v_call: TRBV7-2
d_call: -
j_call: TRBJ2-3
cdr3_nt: TGTGCCAGCAGCTTCGACGCAGACACAGATACGCAGTATTTT
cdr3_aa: CASSFDADTDTQYF

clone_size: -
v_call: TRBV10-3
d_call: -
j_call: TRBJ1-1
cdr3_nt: TGTGCCATCAGTGGGCGGGGGGGGACTGAAGCTTTCTTT
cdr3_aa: CAISGRGGTEAFF

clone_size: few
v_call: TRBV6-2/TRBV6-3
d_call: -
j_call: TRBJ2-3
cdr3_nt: TGTGCCAGCAGTTATCATTCGAATACGCAGTATTTT
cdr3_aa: CASSYHSNTQYF

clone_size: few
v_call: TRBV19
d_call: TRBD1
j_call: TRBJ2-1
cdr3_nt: TGTGCCAGTAGTGCCCGGGACAGCTTTTCCTACAATGAGCAGTTCTTC
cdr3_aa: CASSARDSFSYNEQFF

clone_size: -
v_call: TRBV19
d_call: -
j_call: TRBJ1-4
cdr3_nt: TGTGCCAGGGGACTGAAGACTAATGAAAAACTGTTTTTT
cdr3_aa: CARGLKTNEKLFF

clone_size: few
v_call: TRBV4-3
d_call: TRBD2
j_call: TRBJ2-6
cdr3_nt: TGCGCCAGCAGCCAAGCCCTGGGGCTAGCGGGGCACTCTGGGGCCAACGTCCTGACTTTC
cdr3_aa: CASSQALGLAGHSGANVLTF

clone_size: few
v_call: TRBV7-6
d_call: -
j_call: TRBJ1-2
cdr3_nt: TGTGCCAGCAGCTTAATGGGAGGGGACGGCTACACCTTC
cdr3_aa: CASSLMGGDGYTF

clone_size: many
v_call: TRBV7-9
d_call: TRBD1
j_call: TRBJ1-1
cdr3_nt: TGTGCCAGCAGCTCACGACAGGGGGCGTCCACTGAAGCTTTCTTT
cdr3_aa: CASSSRQGASTEAFF

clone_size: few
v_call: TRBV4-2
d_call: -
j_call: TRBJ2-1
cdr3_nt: TGTGCCAGCAGCCAAGAGGGACTTACCAATGAGCAGTTCTTC
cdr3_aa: CASSQEGLTNEQFF

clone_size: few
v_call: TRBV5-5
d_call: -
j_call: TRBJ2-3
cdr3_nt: TGTGCCAGCACCCAAGAGGGCAGGCTAATCACAGATACGCAGTATTTT
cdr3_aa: CASTQEGRLITDTQYF

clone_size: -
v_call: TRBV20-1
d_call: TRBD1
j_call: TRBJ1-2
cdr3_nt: TGCAGTGCTAGGAAAGGGACAGGCCGACTTAACTATGGCTACACCTTC
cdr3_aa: CSARKGTGRLNYGYTF

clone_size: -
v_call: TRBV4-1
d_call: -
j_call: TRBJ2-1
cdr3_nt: TGCGCCAGCAGCCAAGCGGGCATAACCTACAATGAGCAGTTCTTC
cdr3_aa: CASSQAGITYNEQFF

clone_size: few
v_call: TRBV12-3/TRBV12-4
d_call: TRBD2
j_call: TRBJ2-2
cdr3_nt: TGTGCCAGCAGGGAAAGCGGGGGGAACACCGGGGAGCTGTTTTTT
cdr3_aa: CASRESGGNTGELFF

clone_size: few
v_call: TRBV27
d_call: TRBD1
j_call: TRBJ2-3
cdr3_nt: TGTGCCAGCAGAAGGGGGCTTTCTAGCACAGATACGCAGTATTTT
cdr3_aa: CASRRGLSSTDTQYF

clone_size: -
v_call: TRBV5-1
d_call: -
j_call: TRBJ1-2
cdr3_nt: TGCGCCAGCAGCCCGACGGAGATTAGGGCCTTC
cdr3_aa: CASSPTEIRAF

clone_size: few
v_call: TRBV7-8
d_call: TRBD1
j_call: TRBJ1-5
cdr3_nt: TGTGCCAGCAGCTTCCGGGACAGGGACAATCAGCCCCAGCATTTT
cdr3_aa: CASSFRDRDNQPQHF

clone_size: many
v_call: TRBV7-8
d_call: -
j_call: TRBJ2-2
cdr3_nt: TGTGCCAGCAGCTTGGACGGGGAGCTGTTTTTT
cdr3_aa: CASSLDGELFF

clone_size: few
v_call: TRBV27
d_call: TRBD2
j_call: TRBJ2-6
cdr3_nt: TGTGCCAGCAGTCCCGCCGGGAGGCTCAACGTCCTGACTTTC
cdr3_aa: CASSPAGRLNVLTF

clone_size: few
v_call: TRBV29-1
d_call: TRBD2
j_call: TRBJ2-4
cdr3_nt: TGCAGCGTTGAACATAGCGGGGGGGGCCTCTACTTC
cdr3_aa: CSVEHSGGGLYF

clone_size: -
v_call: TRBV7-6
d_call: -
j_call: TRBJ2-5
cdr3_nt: TGTGCCAGCAGCTTAGGGCCCAGGGGGGGCCTACAACAAGAGACCCAGTACTTC
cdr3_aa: CASSLGPRGGLQQETQYF